The subject of this entry is one TCR beta chain. V lost 1 base to trimming and J lost 0 bases; unmatched junction nucleotides: 2. Per the germline V gene, CDR1 is SGHTA and CDR2 is FQGTGA. The CDR3 length is 17 residues. The source of the sample is a study of CD8+CD57+ T cells in acquired aplastic anemia. It was genomic DNA that served as the template for profiling TCR beta VDJ and CDR3. TCRdb passed the reads through MiXCR, listing each CDR3 protein once. Here the sample spans a few hundred thousand distinct CDR3 sequences, 56% being singletons. Source material: sorted CD4+, CD8+, or CD8+CD57+ T cells (not recorded which) from PBMCs. This clonotype originated in a human donor with severe aplastic anemia or a healthy control (not recorded which). This chain uses TRBV7-3 with TRBJ2-5, with TRBD2 identical over 13 bases. CDR3 sequence (DNA): TGTGCCAGCAGCTTAATGGGACTAGCGGGGTACCAAGAGACCCAGTACTTC. The encoded protein is CASSLMGLAGYQETQYF.